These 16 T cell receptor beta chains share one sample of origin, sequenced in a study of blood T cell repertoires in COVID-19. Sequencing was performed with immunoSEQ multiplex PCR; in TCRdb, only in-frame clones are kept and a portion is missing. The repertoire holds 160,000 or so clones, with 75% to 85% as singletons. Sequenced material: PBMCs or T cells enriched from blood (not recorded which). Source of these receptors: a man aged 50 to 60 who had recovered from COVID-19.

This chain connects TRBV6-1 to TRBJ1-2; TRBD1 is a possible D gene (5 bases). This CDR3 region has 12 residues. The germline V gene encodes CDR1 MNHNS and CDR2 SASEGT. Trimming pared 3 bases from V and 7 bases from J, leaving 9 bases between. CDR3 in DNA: TGTGCCAGCAGTGACAGGGAAGCTGGCTACACCTTC. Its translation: CASSDREAGYTF.

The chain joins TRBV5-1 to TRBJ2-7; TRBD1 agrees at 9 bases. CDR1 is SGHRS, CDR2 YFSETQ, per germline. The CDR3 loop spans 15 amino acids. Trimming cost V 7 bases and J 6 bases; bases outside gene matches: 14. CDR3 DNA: TGCGCCAGCGCCATAACGGACAGGGGAGTAACCGAGCAGTACTTC. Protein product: CASAITDRGVTEQYF. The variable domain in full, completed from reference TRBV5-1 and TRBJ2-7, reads KAGVTQTPRYLIKTRGQQVTLSCSPISGHRSVSWYQQTPGQGLQFLFEYFSETQRNKGNFPGRFSGRQFSNSRSEMNVSTLELGDSALYLCASAITDRGVTEQYFGPGTRLTVT.

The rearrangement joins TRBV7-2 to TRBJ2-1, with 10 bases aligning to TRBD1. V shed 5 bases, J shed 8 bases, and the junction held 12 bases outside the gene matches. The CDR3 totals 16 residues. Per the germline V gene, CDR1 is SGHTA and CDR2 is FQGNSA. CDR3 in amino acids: CASSVDRTGGGYEQFF. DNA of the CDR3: TGTGCCAGCAGCGTAGACCGGACAGGGGGGGGTTATGAGCAGTTCTTC.

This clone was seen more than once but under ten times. CDR3 in amino acids: CASSLGTGGNTEAFF. CDR3 nucleotides: TGCGCCAGCAGCCTCGGAACAGGGGGCAACACTGAAGCTTTCTTT. This rearrangement joins TRBV4-1 to TRBJ1-1; TRBD1 matches at 9 bases. The length of the CDR3 is 15 residues. Trimming removed 4 bases from V and 2 bases from J; junction bases left unmatched: 5. CDR1 is MGHRA and CDR2 is YSYEKL in the germline V gene.

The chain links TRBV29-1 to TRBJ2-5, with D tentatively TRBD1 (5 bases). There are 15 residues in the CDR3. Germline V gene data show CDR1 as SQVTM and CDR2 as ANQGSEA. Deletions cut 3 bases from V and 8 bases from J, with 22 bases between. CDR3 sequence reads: CSVESLGQVDRTQYF. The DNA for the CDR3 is TGCAGCGTTGAGAGTCTGGGGCAGGTCGATCGTACCCAGTACTTC.

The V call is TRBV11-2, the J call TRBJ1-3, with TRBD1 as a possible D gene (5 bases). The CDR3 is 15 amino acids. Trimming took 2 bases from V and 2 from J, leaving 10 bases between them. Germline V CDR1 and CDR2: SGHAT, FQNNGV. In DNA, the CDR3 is TGTGCCAGCAGCTTAAACAGGACGGCTGGAAACACCATATATTTT. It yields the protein CASSLNRTAGNTIYF.

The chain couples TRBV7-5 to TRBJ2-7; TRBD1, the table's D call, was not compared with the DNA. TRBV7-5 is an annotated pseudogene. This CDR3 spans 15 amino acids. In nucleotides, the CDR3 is TGTGCCAGAAGCTTTTACGGACAGGGGTTCTTCGAGCAGTACTTC. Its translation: CARSFYGQGFFEQYF.

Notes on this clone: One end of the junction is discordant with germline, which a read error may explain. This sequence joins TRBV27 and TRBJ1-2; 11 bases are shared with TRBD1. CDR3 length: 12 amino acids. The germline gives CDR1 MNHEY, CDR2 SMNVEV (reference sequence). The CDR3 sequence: CASSLGQGAYIF. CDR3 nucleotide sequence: TGTGCCAGCAGTCTCGGACAGGGGGCTTATATCTTC.

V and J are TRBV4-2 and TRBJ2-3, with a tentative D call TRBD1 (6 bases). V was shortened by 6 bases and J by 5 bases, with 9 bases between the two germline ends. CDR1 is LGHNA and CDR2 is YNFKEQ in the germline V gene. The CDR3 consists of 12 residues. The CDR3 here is CASSFRGDTQYF. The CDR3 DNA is TGTGCCAGCAGTTTCAGGGGAGATACGCAGTATTTT.

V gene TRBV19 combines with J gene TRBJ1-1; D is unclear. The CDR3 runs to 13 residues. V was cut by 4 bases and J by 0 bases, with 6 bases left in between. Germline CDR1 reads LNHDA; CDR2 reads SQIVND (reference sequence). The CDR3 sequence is CASSTTVNTEAFF. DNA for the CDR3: TGTGCCAGTAGTACTACAGTGAACACTGAAGCTTTCTTT.

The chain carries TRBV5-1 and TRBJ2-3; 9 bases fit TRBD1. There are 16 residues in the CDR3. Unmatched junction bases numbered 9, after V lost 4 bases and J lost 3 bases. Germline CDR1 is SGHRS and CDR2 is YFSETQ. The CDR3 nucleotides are TGCGCCAGCAGCACCGGGACAGGGAGAGGGACAGATACGCAGTATTTT. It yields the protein CASSTGTGRGTDTQYF.

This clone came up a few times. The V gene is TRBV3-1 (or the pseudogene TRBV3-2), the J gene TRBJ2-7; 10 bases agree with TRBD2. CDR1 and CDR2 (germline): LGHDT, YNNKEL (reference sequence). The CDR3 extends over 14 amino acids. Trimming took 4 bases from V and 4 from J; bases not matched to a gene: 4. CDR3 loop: CASSLSSGRYEQYF. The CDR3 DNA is TGTGCCAGCAGCCTGTCTAGCGGGAGATACGAGCAGTACTTC.

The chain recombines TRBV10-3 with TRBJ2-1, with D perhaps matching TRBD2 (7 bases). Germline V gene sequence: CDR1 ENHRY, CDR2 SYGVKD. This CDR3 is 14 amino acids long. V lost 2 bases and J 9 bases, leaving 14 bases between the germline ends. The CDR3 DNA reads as TGTGCCATCAGTGAGCTGGGGGGGCTTACTGAGCAGTTCTTC. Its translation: CAISELGGLTEQFF.

The DNA for the CDR3 is TGTGCCAGCAGCCAAGATATTAGCAGGGGGAGCACTGAAGCTTTCTTT. This translates into CASSQDISRGSTEAFF. The genes are TRBV3-1 (or the pseudogene TRBV3-2) and TRBJ1-1, with 7 nucleotides matching TRBD1. The CDR3 consists of 16 residues. Germline CDR1 reads LGHDT; CDR2 reads YNNKEL (reference sequence). Unmatched junction bases numbered 8, after V lost 0 bases and J lost 4 bases.

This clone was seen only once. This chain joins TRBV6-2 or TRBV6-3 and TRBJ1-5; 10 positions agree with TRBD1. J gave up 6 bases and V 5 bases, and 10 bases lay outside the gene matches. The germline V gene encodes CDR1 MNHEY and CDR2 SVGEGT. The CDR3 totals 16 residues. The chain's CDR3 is CASSKLGQGRLQPQHF. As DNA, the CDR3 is TGTGCCAGCAGTAAACTGGGACAGGGGAGACTTCAGCCCCAGCATTTT.

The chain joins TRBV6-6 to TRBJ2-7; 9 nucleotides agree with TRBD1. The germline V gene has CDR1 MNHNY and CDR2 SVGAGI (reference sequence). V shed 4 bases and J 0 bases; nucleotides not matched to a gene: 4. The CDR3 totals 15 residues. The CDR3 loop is CASSSPGQGSYEQYF. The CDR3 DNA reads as TGTGCCAGCAGTTCCCCGGGACAGGGCTCCTACGAGCAGTACTTC.